The 24 T cell receptor beta chains given below trace back to one sample, sequenced in a study of technical replicates of blood from a handful of donors. Profiled with immunoSEQ multiplex PCR; TCRdb holds only in-frame clones, not every one. The table shows some 56,000 clones, with 80% to 95% occurring only once. The sequenced material came from PBMCs. The receptors were sampled from a human donor in good health. Some clones in this sample may be carry-over from other donors' samples.

The gene calls are TRBV7-9 and TRBJ1-6; the match to TRBD1 covers 7 bases. Germline CDR1 is SEHNR and CDR2 is FQNEAQ (reference sequence). J gave up 7 bases and V 6 bases, and 12 bases lay outside the gene matches. This CDR3 contains 16 residues. This chain's CDR3 is CASSSSDRVGNSPLHF. The DNA of the CDR3 is TGTGCCAGCAGTTCTTCCGACAGGGTTGGCAATTCACCCCTCCACTTT.

The chain employs TRBV30 and TRBJ1-5; the D gene is possibly TRBD1 (5 bases). Germline V gene sequence: CDR1 GTSNPN, CDR2 SVGIG (reference sequence). Trimming removed 5 bases at V and 9 bases at J, with 14 bases between. The CDR3 extends over 12 amino acids. CDR3 sequence reads: CAWGPTGGPQHF. DNA for the CDR3: TGTGCCTGGGGTCCCACCGGGGGGCCCCAGCATTTT.

This clone was observed once. V and J are TRBV2 and TRBJ2-7; TRBD1 agrees at 10 bases. Germline CDR1 is SNHLY and CDR2 is FYNNEI. The CDR3 loop spans 12 amino acids. The J segment lost 12 bases and the V segment lost 4 bases, leaving 6 bases of the junction unmatched. CDR3 DNA sequence: TGTGCCAGCAGTGTGTCGAGGGACAGGGGGTACTTC. It translates to CASSVSRDRGYF.

The chain combines TRBV12-5 with TRBJ1-3, with no clear D. The V gene lost 5 bases and the J gene lost 3 bases, with 5 bases spanning the gap. The germline V gene encodes CDR1 LGHNT and CDR2 FRNRAP. The CDR3 covers 12 residues. CDR3 in amino acids: CASGTYGNTIYF. The CDR3 DNA reads as TGTGCTAGTGGTACTTATGGAAACACCATATATTTT. The full variable domain, in which reference TRBV12-5 and TRBJ1-3 provide the parts outside the CDR3, is DARVTQTPRHKVTEMGQEVTMRCQPILGHNTVFWYRQTMMQGLELLAYFRNRAPLDDSGMPKDRFSAEMPDATLATLKIQPSEPRDSAVYFCASGTYGNTIYFGEGSWLTVV.

This clone was seen only once. J is TRBJ2-4 and V is TRBV4-1; maybe TRBD2 (5 bases). This CDR3 spans 16 amino acids. Deletions cut 3 bases from V and 4 bases from J, with 16 bases between. CDR1 MGHRA and CDR2 YSYEKL come from the germline V gene. CDR3 in DNA: TGCGCCAGCAGCCAGCACGGAGGTATACTTAAAAACATTCAGTACTTC. Amino acids: CASSQHGGILKNIQYF.

The chain couples TRBV5-1 to TRBJ2-1; TRBD2 matches 9 bases. V gave up 0 bases and J gave up 8 bases; unmatched junction bases: 0. From germline, CDR1 is SGHRS and CDR2 YFSETQ. This CDR3 has 13 amino acids. The CDR3 sequence is CASSLGTSDEQFF. Here the CDR3 DNA reads TGCGCCAGCAGCTTGGGGACTAGCGATGAGCAGTTCTTC.

Here the CDR3 DNA reads TGCAGCGTGACCGGGACAGGGGGCGCAGTCCCCTACAATGAGCAGTTCTTC. This translates into CSVTGTGGAVPYNEQFF. The J gene is TRBJ2-1, the V gene TRBV29-1; 12 positions agree with TRBD1. Germline V CDR1 and CDR2: SQVTM, ANQGSEA. V gave up 6 bases and J gave up 2 bases; unmatched junction bases: 11. The CDR3 is 17 amino acids.

The chain is built from TRBV6-5 and TRBJ2-7; 8 bases agree with TRBD1. With 6 bases clipped from V and 4 bases from J, the junction kept 8 bases outside the gene matches. The germline V gene encodes CDR1 MNHEY and CDR2 SVGAGI. The CDR3 runs 14 residues. The CDR3 loop is CASSLIDRGYEQYF. CDR3 in DNA: TGTGCCAGCAGCCTGATTGACAGGGGTTACGAGCAGTACTTC.

The chain employs TRBV10-3 and TRBJ1-1; 9 bases agree with TRBD1. With V trimmed by 5 bases and J by 1 base, 2 bases remained unmatched. The germline CDR1 and CDR2 sequences are ENHRY and SYGVKD. The CDR3 is 14 residues long. The CDR3 loop is CAISLDRGNTEAFF. In nucleotides, the CDR3 is TGTGCCATCAGTCTGGACAGGGGGAACACTGAAGCTTTCTTT.

The chain combines TRBV13 with TRBJ2-1; the match to TRBD2 covers 10 bases. V was pared by 6 bases and J by 7 bases, with 6 bases of the junction left unmatched. CDR1 is PRHDT and CDR2 is FYEKMQ in the germline V gene (reference sequence). The CDR3 length is 14 residues. The chain's CDR3 is CASRQNSGRNEQFF. The CDR3 DNA is TGTGCCAGCAGACAAAATAGCGGGAGGAATGAGCAGTTCTTC.

This clone occurred once. This chain connects TRBV11-2 to TRBJ2-1; 7 nucleotides match TRBD2. V trimming: 1 base; J trimming: 4 bases; junction bases outside the gene matches: 7. The V gene's germline CDR1 is SGHAT and CDR2 FQNNGV. The CDR3 contains 16 residues. CDR3 region: CASSLVGEGGYNEQFF. DNA of the CDR3: TGTGCCAGCAGCTTAGTGGGGGAGGGCGGGTACAATGAGCAGTTCTTC.

The chain is built from TRBV12-5 and TRBJ1-2, with D possibly matching TRBD1 (5 bases). From germline, CDR1 is LGHNT and CDR2 FRNRAP. V was pared by 7 bases and J by 4 bases, with 16 bases between. The CDR3 is 14 amino acids. The CDR3 loop is CASAPRDGAYGYTF. The CDR3 nucleotides are TGTGCTAGTGCTCCCCGCGATGGGGCCTATGGCTACACCTTC.

This chain links TRBV7-6 with TRBJ2-3; 11 bases fit TRBD2. V lost 5 bases to trimming and J lost 4 bases; unmatched junction nucleotides: 5. The CDR3 sequence is 15 residues long. Germline V gene data show CDR1 as SGHVS and CDR2 as FNYEAQ. The CDR3 is CASSTSGGRADTQYF. Here the CDR3 DNA reads TGTGCCAGCAGCACTAGCGGGGGAAGGGCAGATACGCAGTATTTT.

This chain uses TRBV2 with TRBJ1-1, with TRBD1 matching over 8 bases. V dropped 5 bases and J dropped 5; count of bases not matched to a gene: 7. Germline V lookup: CDR1 SNHLY, CDR2 FYNNEI. The CDR3 totals 14 residues. CDR3 DNA sequence: TGTGCCAGCAGTTCCACAGGGGGTTTTACTGAAGCTTTCTTT. This gives the protein CASSSTGGFTEAFF.

This clone has only one observation. The gene calls are TRBV25-1 and TRBJ2-7, with a weak D call TRBD1 (6 bases). Germline CDR1 MGHDK, CDR2 SYGVNS. The CDR3 extends over 14 amino acids. Trimming shortened V by 3 bases and J by 4 bases, and 13 bases separated the two germline ends. The DNA of the CDR3 is TGTGCCAGCAGTGATGGGGGCTCGGGATACGAGCAGTACTTC. Its protein product is CASSDGGSGYEQYF.

This chain uses TRBV4-3 with TRBJ2-3; the match to TRBD2 covers 8 bases. This CDR3 contains 16 residues. The germline CDR1 and CDR2 sequences are LGHNA and YSLEER. The J segment lost 6 bases and the V segment lost 5 bases, leaving 13 bases of the junction unmatched. The CDR3 is CASSSAGAGGKDTQYF. The CDR3 DNA sequence: TGCGCCAGCAGCTCCGCGGGGGCGGGAGGAAAGGATACGCAGTATTTT.

The chain carries TRBV9 and TRBJ2-1, with D unresolved. V was pared by 2 bases and J by 4 bases, with 4 bases between. This CDR3 is built from 12 residues. Germline CDR1 SGDLS, CDR2 YYNGEE. CDR3 protein: CASSVAYNEQFF. The CDR3 bases are TGTGCCAGCAGCGTGGCATACAATGAGCAGTTCTTC.

The rearrangement links TRBV6-1 to TRBJ2-7, with D perhaps TRBD1 (7 bases). There are 17 residues in the CDR3. The V end was cut by 4 bases, the J end by 0 bases, with 19 bases between. Germline CDR1 is MNHNS and CDR2 is SASEGT. The DNA of the CDR3 is TGTGCCAGCAGTGGCGGAGGGGGCAGTCTCAGCTCCTACGAGCAGTACTTC. This sequence encodes CASSGGGGSLSSYEQYF.

This clone was picked up one time. This chain connects TRBV19 to TRBJ2-7, with 13 bases aligning to TRBD2. CDR3 size: 16 residues. J was trimmed by 6 bases and V by 7 bases; bases with no gene match: 12. The V gene's germline CDR1 is LNHDA and CDR2 SQIVND (reference sequence). The CDR3 reads CASTSGPGLAGTEQYF. CDR3 coding DNA: TGTGCCAGTACCTCAGGCCCGGGACTAGCGGGGACCGAGCAGTACTTC.

This clone was recorded once. J is TRBJ2-4 and V is TRBV30; D remains ambiguous. Germline CDR1 reads GTSNPN; CDR2 reads SVGIG (reference sequence). Trimming took off 5 bases at V and 5 bases at J, with 13 bases between the two ends. The CDR3 runs to 13 residues. The CDR3 loop is CAWLAEQQNIQYF. The CDR3 nucleotides read TGTGCCTGGTTGGCAGAACAGCAAAACATTCAGTACTTC.

The rearrangement uses TRBV7-2 and TRBJ2-5; maybe TRBD2 (5 bases). Trimming removed 5 bases from V and 2 bases from J, with 9 bases in between. This CDR3 is 13 amino acids long. CDR1 SGHTA and CDR2 FQGNSA come from the germline V gene. CDR3 coding DNA: TGTGCCAGCAGCATACCGGGGCAAGAGACCCAGTACTTC. This sequence encodes CASSIPGQETQYF.

A single count supports this clone. The gene calls are TRBV19 and TRBJ2-1; TRBD1 might be the D (5 bases). V lost 6 bases to trimming and J lost 6 bases, with 18 bases between them. The CDR3 sequence is 15 residues long. Germline values: CDR1 LNHDA, CDR2 SQIVND (reference sequence). The CDR3, as DNA: TGTGCCAGTAGCAGGGCGAGGACCAACTCCAATGAGCAGTTCTTC. It yields the protein CASSRARTNSNEQFF.

The V gene is TRBV6-5, the J gene TRBJ2-7; 8 bases map to TRBD2. Germline CDR1 MNHEY, CDR2 SVGAGI. The CDR3 extends over 14 amino acids. V lost 2 bases to trimming and J lost 6 bases; unmatched junction nucleotides: 6. The CDR3 spells CASSYTAGGFEQYF. DNA for the CDR3: TGTGCCAGCAGTTACACCGCGGGGGGTTTCGAGCAGTACTTC.

In nucleotides, the CDR3 is TGTGCCAGCAGCTTAGGGGCGGAGTCCTACGAGCAGTACTTC. It encodes CASSLGAESYEQYF. This chain joins TRBV13 and TRBJ2-7; D not resolved. CDR1 and CDR2 from the germline V gene are PRHDT and FYEKMQ (reference sequence). This CDR3 spans 14 amino acids. V gave up 0 bases and J gave up 1 base, with 7 bases separating them.